This T cell receptor (beta chain) was documented in a study of response to subunit inactivated influenza vaccine. Study results and limitations: Only a handful of new T cells, the authors suggested, are recruited with each seasonal influenza vaccination.

TCRdb itself ran the RT-PCR reads through MiXCR, one entry per CDR3 protein. Here the sample spans around 540,000 distinct CDR3 sequences, 12% being singletons. Per germline, CDR1 DFQATT and CDR2 SNEGSKA (reference sequence). The CDR3 runs to 10 residues. V was clipped by 5 bases and J by 13 bases, with 14 bases between them. This clonotype was counted a few times. The antigen remains undetermined. This sample comprised PBMCs from blood, obtained on the day of vaccination. The V call is TRBV20-1, the J call TRBJ1-1; no reliable D call. This receptor was identified in a man aged 50 to 60 who received an inactivated influenza vaccine. The CDR3 coding sequence is TGCAGTGCTGGCCGGGCGTTAGGTTTCTTT. Encoded protein: CSAGRALGFF.